One and the same sample provided the 20 T cell receptor beta chains below, sequenced in a study of cytomegalovirus exposure and HLA in healthy donors. PCR was performed using 60 Vbeta and 13 Jbeta primers. Method: immunoSEQ multiplex PCR; TCRdb's copy keeps in-frame clones and lacks some. The sample carries more than 110,000 clones, more than 70% recorded once. Sequenced input: PBMCs. The receptors come from a man aged 50 to 60 in good health and CMV-seronegative.

The genes are TRBV2 and TRBJ2-7; maybe TRBD1 (5 bases). Looked up from germline, CDR1 is SNHLY and CDR2 is FYNNEI. The CDR3 spans 13 residues. The V gene lost 8 bases and the J gene lost 3 bases, with 14 bases spanning the gap. The CDR3 coding sequence is TGTGCCAGCGCCCAGGGCTTAAGCTACGAGCAGTACTTC. Translated, it gives CASAQGLSYEQYF.

The V and J genes are TRBV30 and TRBJ2-4, with 8 bases lining up with TRBD2. The length of the CDR3 is 13 residues. From germline, CDR1 is GTSNPN and CDR2 SVGIG (reference sequence). The junction had 7 bases not matched to a gene; V was cut back by 6 bases and J by 6 bases. The CDR3 spells CACLPGGGNIQYF. The CDR3 DNA follows: TGTGCCTGCCTCCCCGGGGGGGGAAACATTCAGTACTTC.

The V and J genes are TRBV5-1 and TRBJ2-5; 8 positions agree with TRBD2. This CDR3 region has 16 residues. The V segment lost 3 bases and the J segment 3 bases; nucleotides outside the gene matches: 10. Per the germline V gene, CDR1 is SGHRS and CDR2 is YFSETQ. The CDR3 bases are TGCGCCAGCAGCTCTCAAGCCCGGGGGGGCGAAGAGACCCAGTACTTC. Translated, it gives CASSSQARGGEETQYF. Drawing the rest from reference TRBV5-1 and TRBJ2-5, the complete variable domain is KAGVTQTPRYLIKTRGQQVTLSCSPISGHRSVSWYQQTPGQGLQFLFEYFSETQRNKGNFPGRFSGRQFSNSRSEMNVSTLELGDSALYLCASSSQARGGEETQYFGPGTRLLVL.

This chain connects TRBV15 to TRBJ2-5; D may be TRBD2 (6 bases). The CDR3 has 14 residues. Germline V lookup: CDR1 LNHNV, CDR2 YYDKDF (reference sequence). With 4 bases removed from V and 1 base from J, the gap between germline ends came to 10 bases. The CDR3 is CATSTGLIQETQYF. CDR3 nucleotide sequence: TGTGCCACCAGCACGGGACTTATCCAAGAGACCCAGTACTTC.

The chain joins TRBV11-3 to TRBJ1-5; 7 bases line up with TRBD1. The CDR3 is 17 residues long. Germline lookup yields CDR1 SGHNT and CDR2 YENEEA. The V gene end was trimmed by 1 base and the J gene end by 6 bases; junction bases not matched to a gene: 12. CDR3 region: CASSLVLHSRTGQPQHF. In DNA, the CDR3 is TGTGCCAGCAGCTTAGTTCTGCACAGCAGGACAGGTCAGCCCCAGCATTTT.

The gene calls are TRBV6-5 and TRBJ1-1; D is unclear. Trimming left V 5 bases short and J 0 bases short, with 10 bases between. The CDR3 extends over 14 amino acids. Germline values: CDR1 MNHEY, CDR2 SVGAGI. CDR3 DNA sequence: TGTGCCAGCAGTCCCCGGGGAGTGAACACTGAAGCTTTCTTT. The encoded protein is CASSPRGVNTEAFF.

This clone appeared once. The chain uses TRBV5-6 and TRBJ1-5, with 7 bases aligning to TRBD1. The ends lost 4 bases at V and 7 bases at J; junction bases unmatched: 14. This CDR3 region has 16 residues. Germline loops: CDR1 SGHDT, CDR2 YYEEEE. The CDR3 loop reads CASSKRLGGAGQPQHF. The CDR3 DNA reads TGTGCCAGCAGCAAACGGCTAGGGGGCGCGGGGCAGCCCCAGCATTTT.

Only one count was recorded for this clone. The chain has TRBV14 and TRBJ2-7; 7 positions agree with TRBD1. Germline assignment: CDR1 SGHDN and CDR2 FVKESK. Trimming removed 6 bases from V and 4 bases from J; junction bases left unmatched: 9. The CDR3 has 14 amino acids. The DNA for the CDR3 is TGTGCCAGCAGGAGACAGGGATCAGGGTACGAGCAGTACTTC. Translation: CASRRQGSGYEQYF.

Only one count was recorded for this clone. V is TRBV19 and J is TRBJ2-1, with TRBD2 matching over 7 bases. The CDR3 consists of 18 residues. After removal of 5 bases from V and 3 bases from J, the junction contained 16 bases not matched to a gene. Germline V lookup: CDR1 LNHDA, CDR2 SQIVND (reference sequence). The CDR3 DNA follows: TGTGCCAGTAGTCCATCCGCTCTCCCAGCGGGAAACTACAATGAGCAGTTCTTC. It codes for CASSPSALPAGNYNEQFF.

This clone was counted a few times. The V call is TRBV19, the J call TRBJ1-6; tentatively, D is TRBD1 (5 bases). This CDR3 comprises 15 residues. The V gene lost 4 bases and the J gene lost 8 bases, with 15 bases spanning the gap. CDR1 LNHDA and CDR2 SQIVND come from the germline V gene (reference sequence). CDR3 nucleotide sequence: TGTGCCAGTAGTAGAATCCCAGGGTCGGATTCACCCCTCCACTTT. Protein: CASSRIPGSDSPLHF.

The sample holds one count of this clone. The chain links TRBV15 to TRBJ2-1; TRBD2 aligns across 8 bases. This CDR3 region has 13 residues. Trimming cost V 9 bases and J 4 bases; bases outside gene matches: 5. The germline CDR1 and CDR2 sequences are LNHNV and YYDKDF (reference sequence). The CDR3 sequence is CATTGGWYNEQFF. CDR3 bases: TGTGCCACTACGGGGGGGTGGTACAATGAGCAGTTCTTC.

The chain has TRBV29-1 and TRBJ2-1; D may be TRBD1 (6 bases). With 4 bases removed from V and 1 base from J, the gap between germline ends came to 14 bases. The CDR3 totals 15 residues. The germline V gene encodes CDR1 SQVTM and CDR2 ANQGSEA. The CDR3 DNA is TGCAGCGTTGCGAGGGTAGGGGGTTCCTACAATGAGCAGTTCTTC. Protein sequence: CSVARVGGSYNEQFF.

J is TRBJ1-5 and V is TRBV28; D uncertain. The germline V gene encodes CDR1 MDHEN and CDR2 SYDVKM. The germline V and J ends were trimmed by 1 base and 1 base, with 11 bases remaining between them. The CDR3 consists of 16 residues. As DNA, the CDR3 is TGTGCCAGCAGTTTATTTCCGCGACAAAGCAATCAGCCCCAGCATTTT. This gives the protein CASSLFPRQSNQPQHF.

This clone was seen only once. The chain carries TRBV6-5 and TRBJ2-1, with 10 bases that match TRBD1. The CDR3 extends over 15 amino acids. Germline values: CDR1 MNHEY, CDR2 SVGAGI. V shed 6 bases and J 1 base; nucleotides not matched to a gene: 3. The CDR3 sequence is CASSADRGSYNEQFF. In nucleotides, the CDR3 is TGTGCCAGCAGCGCGGACAGGGGGTCCTACAATGAGCAGTTCTTC.

This chain connects TRBV10-3 to TRBJ2-3; maybe TRBD2 (6 bases). This CDR3 region has 15 residues. Between the trimmed V and J ends, which lost 8 bases and 1 base, there was a span of 16 bases. Germline CDR1 is ENHRY and CDR2 is SYGVKD. CDR3 loop: CAIATSPLRTDTQYF. CDR3 in DNA: TGTGCCATCGCAACTAGCCCACTGCGCACAGATACGCAGTATTTT.

V is TRBV5-1 and J is TRBJ2-7; D uncertain. Germline assignment: CDR1 SGHRS and CDR2 YFSETQ. This CDR3 spans 13 amino acids. V was clipped by 4 bases and J by 3 bases, with 11 bases between them. The CDR3 DNA is TGCGCCAGCAGCCCGTCTCCGAGCTACGAGCAGTACTTC. Translating it yields CASSPSPSYEQYF.

The chain carries TRBV6-5 and TRBJ2-1; TRBD2 aligns across 9 bases. The CDR3 sequence is 15 residues long. After removal of 10 bases from V and 1 base from J, the junction contained 8 bases not matched to a gene. The V gene's germline CDR1 is MNHEY and CDR2 SVGAGI. In nucleotides, the CDR3 is TGTGCCACCAAAACTAGCGGGCGGTCCTACAATGAGCAGTTCTTC. It codes for CATKTSGRSYNEQFF.

CDR3 in DNA: TGTGCCAGCAGTGACCAGACAGGCCTTGGTGAAAAACTGTTTTTT. Its protein is CASSDQTGLGEKLFF. J is TRBJ1-4 and V is TRBV6-1; D may be TRBD1 (6 bases). The V end was cut by 3 bases, the J end by 7 bases, with 15 bases between. The CDR3 totals 15 residues. Looked up from germline, CDR1 is MNHNS and CDR2 is SASEGT.

V gene TRBV30 combines with J gene TRBJ1-1; no reliable D call. CDR1 is GTSNPN and CDR2 is SVGIG in the germline V gene (reference sequence). Trimming cost V 2 bases and J 2 bases, with 3 bases left between them. This CDR3 has 11 residues. In DNA, the CDR3 is TGTGCCTGGAGTTTAAACACTGAAGCTTTCTTT. It is translated as CAWSLNTEAFF.

This clone was seen more than once but under ten times. The chain uses TRBV5-4 and TRBJ1-1; no clear D. CDR3 size: 14 residues. V lost 3 bases and J lost 0, with 9 bases in between. The germline CDR1 and CDR2 sequences are SGHNT and YYREEE (reference sequence). The CDR3 DNA sequence: TGTGCCAGCAGCTCCGGGGTGATGAACACTGAAGCTTTCTTT. The encoded protein is CASSSGVMNTEAFF.